This TCR beta chain emerged from a study of regulatory T cells in long-lasting Graves disease. Germline CDR1 reads SGDLS; CDR2 reads YYNGEE. The length of the CDR3 is 16 residues. Trimming took 4 bases from V and 3 from J; bases not matched to a gene: 10. This clonotype was seen a few times. The time point was: newly diagnosed GD, antithyroid drugs for less than 3 months. The TCR library was made from RNA extracted from PBMCs. In building TCR beta libraries, iRepertoire HTBI primers were used together with Arm-PCR of CDR3 regions. TCRdb itself ran the multiplex PCR reads through MiXCR, one entry per CDR3 protein. The sample contains a few hundred thousand distinct CDR3 sequences, around 16% of which appear only once. These data were likewise used in another study, on T cells in Graves' hyperthyroidism and ophthalmopathy.

The source was peripheral blood mononuclear cells (PBMCs), collected at new diagnosis, from a patient treated with antithyroid drugs. The clonotype originates from a woman in her thirties or forties with Graves disease. V usage is TRBV9 and J usage is TRBJ2-1, with 7 bases aligning to TRBD2. DNA for the CDR3: TGTGCCAGCAGCCCTCTTCCTAGCGGTATCTACAATGAGCAGTTCTTC. Its translation is CASSPLPSGIYNEQFF.